The entry below describes one TCR beta chain. Which antigen it targets is not known. The junction departs from the called germline gene at one end, perhaps through a read error. CDR3 length: 14 amino acids, cysteine to phenylalanine. Only the CDR3 region is kept as DNA, spanning 42 bases read in frame from base 1. Based on the germline V gene (reference sequence), the CDR1 and CDR2 sequences are SGHAT and FQDESV. Total RNA and DNA were co-extracted from around 18-30 mg of bulk tissue with the AllPrep DNA/RNA mini kit, without cell sorting. Between late 2015 and early 2016, five patients in China with histopathologically diagnosed primary liver carcinoma had their tumors surgically resected. At the time of sampling, the patients had chronic HBV infection and had not received any treatment. Five spatially separated regions were sampled from each tumor: the superior, inferior, left-lateral and right-lateral poles, plus the tumor centre. According to histology, viable tumor cells made up more than 80% of every tumor sample. Each fresh piece of tumor and adjacent tissue was cut in two, with one half stored in RNAlater at -80 degrees C and the other half sent for histology.

The sample belongs to a study of tumor-infiltrating lymphocytes in primary liver carcinoma (dated by TCRdb to about 2017). Regarding the complete study: Of the five patients (three men and two women, aged 30 to 69 years), four had hepatocellular carcinoma and one had combined HCC and intrahepatic cholangiocarcinoma. A total of some 35 specimens from 5 patients went through TCRbeta repertoire sequencing, namely 25 tumor regions, 5 adjacent noncancerous liver tissues and 5 peripheral blood samples. Agilent mRNA microarray profiling was performed on the roughly 27 tumor region samples to relate TCRbeta repertoire diversity to the local molecular phenotype. Samples yielded roughly 3.5 to 7.13 million productive TCRbeta reads; read depth did not differ significantly between tissue types. High reproducibility was observed for the technical replicate repertoires, with mean shared-clone rates approximately 0.92 and correlation coefficients above 0.95. Tumors of the five patients were stage T1-T3 N0M0 with maximum diameters of roughly 4.2 to 11 cm. Across five regions of each liver tumor, along with adjacent normal tissue and blood, the study brought together TCRbeta repertoire sequencing, expression microarrays and whole-exome sequencing.

Points the paper makes about the study in general: Comparison of CD4+ and CD8+ T cell repertoires was precluded by the use of bulk unsorted samples. Just about 7.5-24% of top clones turned up in all five regions of a tumor, which suggests spatial heterogeneity among tumor-infiltrating T cells. The study included only five patients, and the authors note findings should be validated in a larger study. Because sequencing covered only the TCR beta chain and unpaired alpha chains were not captured, true repertoire diversity is likely underestimated. A significantly larger repertoire fraction was made up by the top 250 clones in tumors than in blood (p = 0.039). Pairs of tumor regions showed greater repertoire overlap (mean roughly 36%) than tumor-adjacent pairs (roughly 17%) or tumor-blood pairs (approximately 14%), which is consistent with antigen-driven expansion.

A constant-region primer and ProtoScript II reverse transcriptase were used to reverse-transcribe TCRbeta-specific cDNA from approximately 450 ng total RNA. Three nested multiplex PCR rounds, following a slightly modified ARM-PCR procedure, were used to build the TCRbeta libraries. Each of the first two PCR rounds ran for approximately 9 cycles and used multiplex TRBV1-TRBV30 forward primers together with a Cbeta reverse primer. A final 25-cycle PCR with Deep VentR polymerase added sample barcodes and Illumina adapters. Before sequencing, amplicons of 200-500 bp were purified from gel using a QIAquick gel extraction kit. The TCRbeta amplicons were sequenced with 250-bp paired-end reads on an Illumina HiSeq 2500. The study's processing was this. Trimmomatic v0.33 was used to quality-trim the reads, and FLASH v1.2.11 was used to merge paired reads so that full CDR3 sequences could be recovered. V, D and J germline segments were assigned to the rearranged TCRbeta sequences using MiGEC v1.2.1b. Clonotype statistics, along with Shannon-Wiener diversity indices, were calculated using VDJtools v1.0.0. Except for diversity analysis, only the 250 most abundant clonotypes of each sample were used in subsequent analyses to reduce sampling bias. In-frame beta chains were kept once TCRdb had trimmed the public reads at Q25 with fastp and called clones with MiXCR. Every CDR3 protein is listed once, alongside the most common genes and DNA of its rows. None of the V and J calls come from the authors' own analysis; TCRdb made them. The sample includes about 120,000 distinct CDR3 sequences, with 60% to 70% observed a single time. The ten most abundant clones make up about a tenth of the sample.

This chain joins TRBV11-1 to TRBJ2-3; matching of 6 bases hints at TRBD2 as the D gene. Sequenced material: liver tumor tissue from sampling region 1. The label giving this sample's cell subset or site can be read as: tumor region T1, superior pole. The receptor's source is a woman aged 55-69 years with primary liver carcinoma and hepatitis B virus infection. The bases are TGTGGCAGCATCTTAAGGCAACGTTCGGGAGAGTCTCACTTT. Protein translation: CGSILRQRSGESHF.